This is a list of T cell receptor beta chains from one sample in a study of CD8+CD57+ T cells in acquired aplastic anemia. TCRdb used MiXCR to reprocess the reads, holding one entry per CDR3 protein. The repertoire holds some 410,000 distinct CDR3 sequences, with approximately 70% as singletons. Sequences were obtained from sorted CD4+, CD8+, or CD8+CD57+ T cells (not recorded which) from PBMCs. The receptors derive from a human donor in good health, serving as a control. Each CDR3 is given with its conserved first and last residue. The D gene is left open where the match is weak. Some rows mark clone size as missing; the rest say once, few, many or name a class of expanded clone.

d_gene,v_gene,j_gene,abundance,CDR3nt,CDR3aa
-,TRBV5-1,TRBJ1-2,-,TGCGCCAGCAGCTACGGACGGGGCTATGGCTACACCTTC,CASSYGRGYGYTF
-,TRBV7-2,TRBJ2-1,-,TGTGCCAGCAGTCGGACCCTACTCGATGCGGAGTTCTTC,CASSRTLLDAEFF
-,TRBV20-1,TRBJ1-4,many,TGCAGTGCTAGAGACTCTCGGGGGGTTGCAACTAATGAAAAACTGTTTTTT,CSARDSRGVATNEKLFF
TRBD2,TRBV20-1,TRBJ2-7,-,TGCAGTGCTAGAAAAGCGACTAGCGCCTACGAGCAGTACTTC,CSARKATSAYEQYF
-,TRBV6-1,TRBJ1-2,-,TGTGCCAGCAGGAACAGGGAAGTGGACTATGGCTACACCTTC,CASRNREVDYGYTF
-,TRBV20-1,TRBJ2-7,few,TGCAGTGCTTGGGCGGGGGCCGGCTACGAGCAGTACTTC,CSAWAGAGYEQYF
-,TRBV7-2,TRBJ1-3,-,TGTGCCAGCAGCTTAGATTCGGACTATGGCTACACCTTCTATTTT,CASSLDSDYGYTFYF
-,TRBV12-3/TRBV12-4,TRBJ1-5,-,TGTGCCAGCAGTTTAAATCTGGCAGTAAGTCAGCCCCAGCATTTT,CASSLNLAVSQPQHF
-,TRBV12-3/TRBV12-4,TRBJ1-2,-,TGCGCCAGCAGTGATACTTGGGATCGGGGCTACACCTTC,CASSDTWDRGYTF
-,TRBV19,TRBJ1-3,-,TGTGCCAGTAGTATAGCCCACAGGGTTAAGGGGGACGACGGCTACTTT,CASSIAHRVKGDDGYF
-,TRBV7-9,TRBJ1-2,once,TGTGCCAGCAGCTTAGGACTAGGGAGGGATGGCTACACCTTC,CASSLGLGRDGYTF
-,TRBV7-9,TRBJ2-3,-,TGTGCCAGCACCCGGGACTTAGTCACAGATACGCAGTATTTT,CASTRDLVTDTQYF
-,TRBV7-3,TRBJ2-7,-,TGTGCCAGCAGCGTATACGCACAGGGCGCGGAGAACACCTTC,CASSVYAQGAENTF
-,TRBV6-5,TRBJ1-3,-,TGTGCCAGCAGGGAACCCGATACCGCAAAGACGGACTCAAACACCATATATTTT,CASREPDTAKTDSNTIYF
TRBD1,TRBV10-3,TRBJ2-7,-,TGTGCCATCAGTGAGGGACAGGGTGAGCAGTACTTC,CAISEGQGEQYF
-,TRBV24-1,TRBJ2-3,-,TGTGCCACCAGTGAGCCCGGGGCAGGCACAGAGACCCAGTACTTT,CATSEPGAGTETQYF
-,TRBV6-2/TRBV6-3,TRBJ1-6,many,TGTGCCAGCAGGTACAGGGAATATAATTCACCCCTCCACTTT,CASRYREYNSPLHF
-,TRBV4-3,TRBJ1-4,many,TGCGCCAGCAGCCTGGGACACGGAAGCGAAAAACTGTTTTTT,CASSLGHGSEKLFF
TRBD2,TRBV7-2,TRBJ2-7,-,TGTGCCAGCAGCGTCCTAGGGACTAGCTTTTCGGAGACCTTC,CASSVLGTSFSETF
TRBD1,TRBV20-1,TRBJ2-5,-,TGCAGTGCTAGAAGACAGGGGCAAGAGACCCAGTACTTC,CSARRQGQETQYF
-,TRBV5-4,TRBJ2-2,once,TGTGCCAGCAGCGGTTTGCGTGGTATCACCGGGGAGCTGTTTTTT,CASSGLRGITGELFF
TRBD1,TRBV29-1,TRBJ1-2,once,TGCAGTGCTGGGGCGTCCGGGACAGGGTCCTATGGCTACACCTTC,CSAGASGTGSYGYTF
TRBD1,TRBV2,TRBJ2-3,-,TGTGCCAGCCGGGGACAGGGTTCAGATACGCAGTATTTT,CASRGQGSDTQYF
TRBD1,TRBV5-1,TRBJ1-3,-,TGCGCCAGCAGCATGGGAACAGGGGGCGCCGGAAACACCATATATTTT,CASSMGTGGAGNTIYF
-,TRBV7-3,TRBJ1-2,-,TGTGCCAGCAGCCCCCTTGGGAACCAAAACAGCCACACCTTC,CASSPLGNQNSHTF
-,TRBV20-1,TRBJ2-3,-,TGCAGTGCTAGGTTGGGGGGGCCGGGCACAGATACGCAGTATTTT,CSARLGGPGTDTQYF
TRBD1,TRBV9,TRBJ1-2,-,TGTGCCAGCAGCACCCGACAGGGCCCGGGCTACGCCTTC,CASSTRQGPGYAF
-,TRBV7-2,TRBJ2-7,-,TGTGCCAGCAGCCGAAGCGGCCGAGGCCGGCGCGAGCAGTACTTC,CASSRSGRGRREQYF
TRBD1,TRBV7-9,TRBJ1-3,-,TGTGCCAGCAGCATCCGAGGGGACAGGGGGTTAGATGGAAACACCATATATTTT,CASSIRGDRGLDGNTIYF
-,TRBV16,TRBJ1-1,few,TGTGCCAGCAGCCTATACACCCCGTTCGTGAACACTGAAGCTTTCTTT,CASSLYTPFVNTEAFF
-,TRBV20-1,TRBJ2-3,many,TGCAGTGCTAGAGATCTCCGAGGGGTGGACGATACGCAGTATTTT,CSARDLRGVDDTQYF
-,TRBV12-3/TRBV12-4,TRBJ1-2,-,TGTGCCAGCAGTGACATGGCAGAGAACTTCGATGGCTACACCTTC,CASSDMAENFDGYTF
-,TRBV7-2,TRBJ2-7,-,TGTGCCGTCAGCGCCGGCACCGAGCAGTACTTC,CAVSAGTEQYF
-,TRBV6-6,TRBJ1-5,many,TGTGCCAGCAGACGGAGGGTATTTCAGCCCCAGCATTTT,CASRRRVFQPQHF
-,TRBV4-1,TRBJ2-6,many,TGCGCCAGCAGCCAAGCGACGGGCTCTGGGGCCAACGTCCTGACTTTC,CASSQATGSGANVLTF
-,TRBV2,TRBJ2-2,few,TGTGCCAGCAGTTACACCTCGAACACCGGGGAGCTGTTTTTT,CASSYTSNTGELFF
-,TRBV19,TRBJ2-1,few,TGTGCCAGTATGGGTCGTTCGTGCAATGAGCTGTTCTTC,CASMGRSCNELFF
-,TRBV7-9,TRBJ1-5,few,TGTGCCAGCAGCTTATGGAATCAGCCCCAGCATTTT,CASSLWNQPQHF
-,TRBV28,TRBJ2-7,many,TGTGCCAGCAGTCTAGGGATGAATTACGAGCAGTACTTC,CASSLGMNYEQYF
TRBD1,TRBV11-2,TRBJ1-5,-,TGTGCCAGCAGCTTCTCCGGGACAGGGTCACGTCAGCCCCAGCATTTT,CASSFSGTGSRQPQHF
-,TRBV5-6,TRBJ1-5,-,TGCGCCAGCAGCCAGTTGGGAATTTTCAATCAGCCCCAGCATTTT,CASSQLGIFNQPQHF
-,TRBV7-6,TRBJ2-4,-,TGTGCCAGCAGCTTAGGGACACAACGTAACATTCAGTACTTC,CASSLGTQRNIQYF
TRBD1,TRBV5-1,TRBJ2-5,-,TGCGCCAGCAGGAAAACAGGGGTCACTGAGACCCAGTACTTC,CASRKTGVTETQYF
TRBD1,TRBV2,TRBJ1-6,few,TGTGCCACCTCCTTGATGGAGACAGGGGATTCACCCCTCCACTTT,CATSLMETGDSPLHF
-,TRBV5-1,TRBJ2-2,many,TGCGCCAGCAGCTCAGACGGTTCGAACACCGGGGAGCTGTTTTTT,CASSSDGSNTGELFF
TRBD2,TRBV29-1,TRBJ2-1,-,TGCAGCGTTGAGGATACTCTAGCGGGGCATGAGCAGTTCTTC,CSVEDTLAGHEQFF
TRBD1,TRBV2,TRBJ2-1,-,TGTGCCAGCAGCTACTCACAGGGGTCCTACAATGAGCTGTTTTTC,CASSYSQGSYNELFF
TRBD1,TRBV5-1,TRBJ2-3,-,TGCGCCAGCAGCCGAGGACAGGGGGATGCGACAGATACGCAGTATTTT,CASSRGQGDATDTQYF
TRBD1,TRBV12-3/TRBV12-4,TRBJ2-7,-,TGTGCCAGCAGAGAGGGACAGGGTGCCTACGAGCAGTACTTC,CASREGQGAYEQYF
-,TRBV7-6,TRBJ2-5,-,TGTGCCAGCAGCGCGCAGCAAGAGACCGAGTACTTC,CASSAQQETEYF
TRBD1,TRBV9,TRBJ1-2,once,TGTGCCAGCAGCGCCGCAGGGGGCGCGAGTCTCTATGGCTACACCTTC,CASSAAGGASLYGYTF